This T cell receptor (beta chain) was captured by sequencing in a study of cytotoxic CD8 clonotypes in ibrutinib-treated CLL (dated by TCRdb to the early 2020s). General notes on the study: The cohort had 11 relapsed/refractory and 15 treatment-naive patients; about 17 were IGHV unmutated. Cryopreserved peripheral blood mononuclear cells were collected before treatment, at response, and at either disease progression or sustained remission. Responses were partial in approximately 24 patients and complete in 2; after median approximately 67 months follow-up, some 15 stayed in remission and 12 progressed. Response samples were obtained after a median of 12 months of treatment, with a range of about 6 to 36 months. Of the 86 people in the trial, about two dozen had longitudinal samples available. On average, each sample yielded 255,043 productive templates and 94,082 productive rearrangements. Every sample from remission and from progressive disease was obtained while the patients were still on ibrutinib. Beyond this particular receptor, the publication reports: Sustained-remission and progressing patients did not have matched sampling times, and lymph node repertoires were not examined. Public clonotypes were rare and either shrank or stayed stable during treatment, and the rise in clonality at ibrutinib response reflected expansion of private clonotypes. Baseline clonality exceeded that of age-matched healthy donors and correlated strongly with circulating CD8+ T-cell counts. At ibrutinib response clonality went up, during sustained remission it held steady, and at progression it dropped back toward baseline.

The time point label of this sample denotes: approximately eleven months on ibrutinib. For TCR beta library preparation, around 2.2 micrograms of genomic DNA was extracted from cryopreserved PBMCs. Longitudinal blood samples from CLL patients receiving ibrutinib monotherapy were subjected to high-throughput TCR beta sequencing. The patients took part in an open-label, single-center phase 2 trial of ibrutinib monotherapy. A MiSeq instrument was used for deep resolution sequencing, which targeted depths ranging from 1 in 1 million up to 1 in 200,000 T cells, with coverage averaging 10x for each clonotype. The immunoSEQ hsTCRB Kit was used to generate the TCR beta libraries. Concerning the study's data processing: ImmunoSEQ Data Assistant and ImmunoSEQ Analyzer were used for data analysis, and V, D and J genes were assigned according to IMGT definitions. Clonality, with values ranging from 0 to 1, was calculated as one minus the normalized Shannon entropy of productive rearrangement frequencies. Only overrepresented clonotypes making up at least 0.05% of each patient's repertoire were included in the public clonotype analysis. Some twelve age-matched healthy donor repertoires from immuneACCESS were used as controls for clonality. What TCRdb holds here is the immuneACCESS table cut down to in-frame rearrangements. Part of the clones is not present; checked against another copy, under half of the missing clones reflect an unresolved V gene, and the others are unexplained. Clone size and V and J calls were adopted from that table, with D and trimming inferred from the DNA. This sample has about 140,000 clones in its table, and roughly 90% of those were observed once. Under 14% of the sample is taken by the ten largest.

CDR1 and CDR2 are drawn from the germline V gene (reference sequence): MNHEY, SMNVEV. At the junction V is shortened by 5 bases and J by 2 bases; bases outside the gene matches: 6. Including cysteine and phenylalanine, the CDR3 has 15 amino acids. Left in the record is the CDR3 DNA by itself, 45 bases read in frame from the first base. The table lists this clone with a few counts. Its antigen target is currently unknown. Base-call qualities are not available, and no considerably larger clone is one nucleotide away. The chain employs TRBV27 and TRBJ1-3, and 7 bases in between align with TRBD1. The clonotype originates from a human donor with chronic lymphocytic leukemia. This specimen consisted of PBMCs, obtained after 12 months of ibrutinib treatment. The CDR3 in this case is CASSDTTGTGNTIYF. The DNA reads TGTGCCAGCAGTGACACGACAGGGACTGGAAACACCATATATTTT.